A few counts support the clone carrying this T cell receptor beta chain. These data are taken from a study of early T cells in non-severe SARS-CoV-2 infection. This CDR3 is 14 amino acids long. Trimming stripped 0 bases from V and 8 bases from J, with 13 bases between. CDR1 SGHAT and CDR2 FQNNGV come from the germline V gene. One entry per CDR3 protein, called by TCRdb with MiXCR from the 5' RACE reads. The sample records tens of thousands of distinct CDR3 sequences, 9% to 15% being singletons. The origin of this receptor is an adult who was a healthcare worker with PCR-confirmed SARS-CoV-2 infection or an uninfected control (not recorded which). The sample comprised whole blood. The chain links TRBV11-2 to TRBJ1-2; D uncertain. The CDR3 protein is CASSLEGLGEGYTF. DNA of the CDR3: TGTGCCAGCAGCTTAGAGGGGTTGGGTGAAGGCTACACCTTC.